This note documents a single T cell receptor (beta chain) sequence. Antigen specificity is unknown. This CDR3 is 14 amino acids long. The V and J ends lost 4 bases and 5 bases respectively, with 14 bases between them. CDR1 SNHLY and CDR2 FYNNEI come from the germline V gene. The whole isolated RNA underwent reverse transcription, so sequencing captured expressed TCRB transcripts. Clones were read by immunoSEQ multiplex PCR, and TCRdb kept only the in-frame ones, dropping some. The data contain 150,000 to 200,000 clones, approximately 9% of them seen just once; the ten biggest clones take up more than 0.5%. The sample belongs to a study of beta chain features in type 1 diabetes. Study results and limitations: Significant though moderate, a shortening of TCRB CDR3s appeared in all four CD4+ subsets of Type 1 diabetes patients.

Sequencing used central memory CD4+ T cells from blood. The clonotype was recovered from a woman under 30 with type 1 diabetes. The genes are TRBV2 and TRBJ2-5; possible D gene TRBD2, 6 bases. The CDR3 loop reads CASSGGGRWETQYF. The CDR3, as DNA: TGTGCCAGCAGTGGTGGAGGGCGGTGGGAGACCCAGTACTTC.